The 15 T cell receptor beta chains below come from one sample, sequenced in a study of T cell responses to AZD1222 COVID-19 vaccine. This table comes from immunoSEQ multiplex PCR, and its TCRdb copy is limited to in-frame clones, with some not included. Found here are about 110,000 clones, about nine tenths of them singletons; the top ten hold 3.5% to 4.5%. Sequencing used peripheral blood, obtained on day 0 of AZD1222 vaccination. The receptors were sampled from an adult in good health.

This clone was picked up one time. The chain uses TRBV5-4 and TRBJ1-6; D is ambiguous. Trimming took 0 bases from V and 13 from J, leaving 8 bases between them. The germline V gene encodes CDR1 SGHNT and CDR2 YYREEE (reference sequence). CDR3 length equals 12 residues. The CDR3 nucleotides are TGTGCCAGCAGCTTGGTAGGGATGCCCCTCCACTTT. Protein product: CASSLVGMPLHF.

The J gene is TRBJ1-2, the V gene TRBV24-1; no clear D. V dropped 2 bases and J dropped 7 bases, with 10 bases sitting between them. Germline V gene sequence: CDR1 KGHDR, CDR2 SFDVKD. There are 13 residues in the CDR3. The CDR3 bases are TGTGCCACCAGTGATTCTATGACAAGTGGCTACACCTTC. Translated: CATSDSMTSGYTF.

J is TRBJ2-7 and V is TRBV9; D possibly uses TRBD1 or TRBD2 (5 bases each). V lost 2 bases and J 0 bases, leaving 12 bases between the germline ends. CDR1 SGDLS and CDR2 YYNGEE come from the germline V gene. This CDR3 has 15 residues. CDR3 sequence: CASSVGASSSYEQYF. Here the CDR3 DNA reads TGTGCCAGCAGCGTCGGGGCCTCTAGCTCCTACGAGCAGTACTTC.

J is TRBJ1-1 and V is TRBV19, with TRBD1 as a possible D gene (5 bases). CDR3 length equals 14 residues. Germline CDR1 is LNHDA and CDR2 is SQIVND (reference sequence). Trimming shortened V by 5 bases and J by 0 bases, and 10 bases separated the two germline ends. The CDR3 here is CASSDSELNTEAFF. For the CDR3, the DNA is TGTGCCAGTAGTGACAGCGAACTGAACACTGAAGCTTTCTTT.

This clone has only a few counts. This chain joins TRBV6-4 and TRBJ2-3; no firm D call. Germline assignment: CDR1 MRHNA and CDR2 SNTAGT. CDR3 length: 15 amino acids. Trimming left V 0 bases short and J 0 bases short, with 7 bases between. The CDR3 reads CASSDSLGSTDTQYF. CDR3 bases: TGTGCCAGCAGTGACTCATTGGGCAGCACAGATACGCAGTATTTT.

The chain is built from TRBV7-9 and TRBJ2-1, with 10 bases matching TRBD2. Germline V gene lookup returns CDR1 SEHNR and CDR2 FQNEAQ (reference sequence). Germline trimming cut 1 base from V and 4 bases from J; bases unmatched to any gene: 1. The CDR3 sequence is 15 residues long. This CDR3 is CASSLVGLAYNEQFF. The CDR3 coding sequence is TGTGCCAGCAGCTTAGTGGGACTAGCGTACAATGAGCAGTTCTTC.

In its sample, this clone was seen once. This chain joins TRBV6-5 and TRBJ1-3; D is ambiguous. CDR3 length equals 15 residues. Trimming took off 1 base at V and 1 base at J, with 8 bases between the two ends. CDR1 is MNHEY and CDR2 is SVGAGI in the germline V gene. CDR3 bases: TGTGCCAGCAGTTACTTTTGGGGATCTGGAAACACCATATATTTT. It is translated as CASSYFWGSGNTIYF.

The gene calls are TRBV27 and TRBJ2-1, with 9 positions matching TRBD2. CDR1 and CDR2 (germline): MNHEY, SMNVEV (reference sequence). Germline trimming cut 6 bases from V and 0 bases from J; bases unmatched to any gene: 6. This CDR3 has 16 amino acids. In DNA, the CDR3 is TGTGCCAGCAGCAGGAGCGGGGGGAGCTCCTACAATGAGCAGTTCTTC. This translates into CASSRSGGSSYNEQFF.

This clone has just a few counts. The CDR3 reads CASSLVGSSGNTIYF. CDR3 nucleotide sequence: TGCGCCAGCAGCTTGGTAGGAAGCTCTGGAAACACCATATATTTT. This chain links TRBV5-1 with TRBJ1-3; D not certain. CDR1 SGHRS and CDR2 YFSETQ come from the germline V gene. V was pared by 0 bases and J by 0 bases, with 7 bases between. This CDR3 spans 15 amino acids.

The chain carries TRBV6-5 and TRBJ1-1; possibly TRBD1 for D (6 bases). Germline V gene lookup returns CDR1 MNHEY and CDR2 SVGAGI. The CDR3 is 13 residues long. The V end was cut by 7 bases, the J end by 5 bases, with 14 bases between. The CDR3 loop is CASKPGAWTEAFF. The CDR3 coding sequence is TGTGCCAGCAAGCCAGGGGCGTGGACTGAAGCTTTCTTT.

The CDR3 nucleotides are TGTGCCAGCAGCCCGAGACAGAACCAAGAGACCCAGTACTTC. Translation: CASSPRQNQETQYF. The chain is built from TRBV14 and TRBJ2-5; D perhaps matches TRBD1 (5 bases). This CDR3 has 14 residues. The ends were cut back, 4 bases at V and 0 bases at J, with 9 bases in the middle. Germline V gene lookup returns CDR1 SGHDN and CDR2 FVKESK.

CDR3: CASSPGGGYNEQFF. DNA of the CDR3: TGTGCCAGCAGCCCCGGCGGGGGCTACAATGAGCAGTTCTTC. The V call is TRBV25-1, the J call TRBJ2-1; 7 nucleotides match TRBD2. This CDR3 comprises 14 residues. Trimming at V came to 6 bases and at J to 3 bases, leaving 5 bases not matched to a gene. Germline V gene lookup returns CDR1 MGHDK and CDR2 SYGVNS.

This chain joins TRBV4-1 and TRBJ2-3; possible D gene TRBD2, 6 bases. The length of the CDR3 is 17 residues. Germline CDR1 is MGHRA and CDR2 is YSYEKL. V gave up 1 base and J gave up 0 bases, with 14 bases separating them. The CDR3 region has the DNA TGCGCCAGCAGCCAAGTGGGCCGGGAGCGGAGCACAGATACGCAGTATTTT. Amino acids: CASSQVGRERSTDTQYF.

CDR3 bases: TGTGCCAGCAGCCAAGCCGCAGCAAACTATGGCTACACCTTC. It specifies CASSQAAANYGYTF. V and J are TRBV3-1 (or the pseudogene TRBV3-2) and TRBJ1-2; D is unclear. The germline V gene encodes CDR1 LGHDT and CDR2 YNNKEL (reference sequence). The V end lost 1 base, the J end lost 2 bases, and 8 bases lay between the germline ends. This CDR3 has 14 amino acids.

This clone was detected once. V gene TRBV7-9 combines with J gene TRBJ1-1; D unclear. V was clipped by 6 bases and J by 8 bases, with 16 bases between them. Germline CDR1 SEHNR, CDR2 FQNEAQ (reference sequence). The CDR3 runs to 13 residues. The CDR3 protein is CASRLEGRVEAFF. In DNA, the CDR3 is TGTGCCAGCAGGTTGGAAGGGAGAGTGGAAGCTTTCTTT.